A selection of T cell receptor beta chains follows, all from one sample in a study of blood T cells in healthy people across ages. TCRdb redid the calling of the 5' RACE reads with MiXCR, one entry per CDR3 protein. This sample has about a million distinct CDR3 sequences, with roughly two fifths found just once. The specimen was blood. Receptors were obtained from a young man in good health. Each CDR3 is given with its conserved first and last residue. D genes are given only for firm matches. Expanded clones are given a class, and other clones once, few, many or no size at all.

V: TRBV9
D: TRBD2
J: TRBJ2-1
size: .
CDR3: CASSPTSGAGNEQFF
DNA: TGTGCCAGCAGCCCCACTAGCGGGGCTGGGAATGAGCAGTTCTTC

V: TRBV6-2/TRBV6-3
D: .
J: TRBJ1-5
size: .
CDR3: CASRTGTKGNQPQHF
DNA: TGTGCCAGCAGAACCGGGACAAAGGGGAATCAGCCCCAGCATTTT

V: TRBV20-1
D: TRBD1
J: TRBJ1-5
size: once
CDR3: CSASNRQGAASNQPQHF
DNA: TGCAGTGCTAGTAATCGGCAGGGGGCGGCCAGCAATCAGCCCCAGCATTTT

V: TRBV20-1
D: TRBD1
J: TRBJ1-5
size: .
CDR3: CSARRTGELSPPQHF
DNA: TGCAGTGCTAGAAGGACAGGGGAATTGTCTCCGCCCCAGCATTTT

V: TRBV27
D: TRBD1
J: TRBJ1-2
size: .
CDR3: CASSYRDRGSGGYTF
DNA: TGTGCCAGCAGTTACCGGGACAGGGGATCTGGTGGCTACACCTTC

V: TRBV6-1
D: .
J: TRBJ1-2
size: .
CDR3: CASSVPGQTSKGYTF
DNA: TGTGCCAGCAGTGTCCCGGGACAAACTTCCAAGGGCTACACCTTC

V: TRBV2
D: .
J: TRBJ1-2
size: few
CDR3: CASSETTYTF
DNA: TGTGCCAGCAGCGAGACCACCTACACCTTC

V: TRBV4-1
D: TRBD1
J: TRBJ1-5
size: .
CDR3: CASSQESQGNNQPQHF
DNA: TGCGCCAGCAGCCAAGAGTCACAGGGGAACAATCAGCCCCAGCATTTT

V: TRBV7-8
D: TRBD1
J: TRBJ1-1
size: .
CDR3: CASSLWDRMNTEAFF
DNA: TGTGCCAGCAGCTTATGGGACAGGATGAACACTGAAGCTTTCTTT

V: TRBV4-3
D: .
J: TRBJ1-1
size: few
CDR3: CASSHQTGSAFF
DNA: TGCGCCAGCAGCCATCAGACAGGATCGGCTTTCTTT

V: TRBV12-3/TRBV12-4
D: TRBD1
J: TRBJ1-1
size: few
CDR3: CASSFGTGANEAFF
DNA: TGTGCCAGCAGTTTCGGGACAGGGGCGAATGAAGCTTTCTTT

V: TRBV9
D: .
J: TRBJ1-1
size: .
CDR3: CASSVDFLVNTEAFF
DNA: TGTGCCAGCAGCGTAGATTTCCTTGTGAACACTGAAGCTTTCTTT

V: TRBV4-3
D: TRBD1
J: TRBJ2-1
size: .
CDR3: CASSQDPGGDYNEQFF
DNA: TGCGCCAGCAGCCAAGATCCAGGGGGAGACTACAATGAGCAGTTCTTC

V: TRBV3-1
D: .
J: TRBJ2-4
size: .
CDR3: CASSQDSGAGAKNIQYF
DNA: TGTGCCAGCAGCCAAGATTCCGGGGCCGGAGCCAAAAACATTCAGTACTTC

V: TRBV3-1
D: .
J: TRBJ2-3
size: .
CDR3: CASSQRKWAHTDTQYF
DNA: TGTGCCAGCAGCCAAAGGAAATGGGCCCACACAGATACGCAGTATTTT

V: TRBV20-1
D: TRBD1
J: TRBJ2-1
size: .
CDR3: CSAGNVRQGGDEQFF
DNA: TGCAGTGCTGGGAATGTTCGACAGGGTGGTGATGAGCAGTTCTTC

V: TRBV4-1
D: .
J: TRBJ1-4
size: few
CDR3: CASSQDIQGEGKLFF
DNA: TGCGCCAGCAGCCAAGATATACAGGGTGAGGGAAAACTGTTTTTT

V: TRBV3-1
D: TRBD1
J: TRBJ2-1
size: .
CDR3: CASSPDRGPYEQFF
DNA: TGTGCCAGCAGCCCGGACAGGGGTCCTTATGAGCAGTTCTTC

V: TRBV4-3
D: .
J: TRBJ1-2
size: many
CDR3: CASSQGTRGVTNYGYTF
DNA: TGCGCCAGCAGCCAGGGGACGCGTGGGGTTACTAACTATGGCTACACCTTC

V: TRBV4-3
D: .
J: TRBJ2-3
size: .
CDR3: CASSQVPGGGRFTDTQYF
DNA: TGCGCCAGCAGCCAAGTCCCCGGAGGGGGGCGGTTCACAGATACGCAGTATTTT

V: TRBV20-1
D: .
J: TRBJ2-5
size: .
CDR3: CSARAPTQYF
DNA: TGCAGTGCTAGAGCCCCGACCCAGTACTTC

V: TRBV4-1
D: .
J: TRBJ1-2
size: .
CDR3: CASSQEWGAFDGYTF
DNA: TGCGCCAGCAGCCAAGAGTGGGGGGCGTTCGATGGCTACACCTTC

V: TRBV24-1
D: .
J: TRBJ2-1
size: few
CDR3: CATSGNTDSPYNEQFF
DNA: TGTGCCACCAGTGGAAACACGGACAGCCCCTACAATGAGCAGTTCTTC

V: TRBV2
D: .
J: TRBJ2-5
size: few
CDR3: CASSVRGPETQYF
DNA: TGTGCCAGCAGTGTAAGGGGCCCGGAGACCCAGTACTTC

V: TRBV12-3/TRBV12-4
D: TRBD2
J: TRBJ2-5
size: .
CDR3: CASSPGGVGKETQYF
DNA: TGTGCCAGCAGTCCGGGGGGGGTTGGTAAAGAGACCCAGTACTTC

V: TRBV7-3
D: .
J: TRBJ2-4
size: few
CDR3: CASSLPLSVNIQYF
DNA: TGTGCCAGCAGCCTACCCCTATCGGTGAACATTCAGTACTTC

V: TRBV28
D: .
J: TRBJ2-3
size: .
CDR3: CASSFKLGFTDTQYF
DNA: TGTGCCAGCAGTTTTAAACTGGGGTTCACAGATACGCAGTATTTT

V: TRBV12-3/TRBV12-4
D: .
J: TRBJ2-7
size: few
CDR3: CASSRAGRTYNEQYF
DNA: TGTGCCAGCAGCCGTGCCGGCAGGACCTACAATGAGCAGTACTTC

V: TRBV12-5
D: TRBD1
J: TRBJ1-5
size: .
CDR3: CASGNGQGSQPQHF
DNA: TGTGCTAGTGGTAACGGACAGGGCAGTCAGCCCCAGCATTTT

V: TRBV29-1
D: .
J: TRBJ2-3
size: many
CDR3: CSLLESTDTQYF
DNA: TGCAGCCTTCTGGAGAGCACAGATACGCAGTATTTT

V: TRBV2
D: .
J: TRBJ1-1
size: .
CDR3: CASRKGGAPLATEAFF
DNA: TGTGCCAGCAGAAAGGGAGGGGCCCCTTTGGCGACTGAAGCTTTCTTT

V: TRBV2
D: .
J: TRBJ1-4
size: .
CDR3: CASNERGSNEKLFF
DNA: TGTGCCAGCAACGAACGGGGGTCTAATGAAAAACTGTTTTTT

V: TRBV12-3/TRBV12-4
D: TRBD2
J: TRBJ2-5
size: .
CDR3: CASSRTSGGRQETQYF
DNA: TGTGCCAGCAGTCGGACTAGCGGGGGACGTCAAGAGACCCAGTACTTC